Reported below is one T cell receptor (beta chain). Antigen unknown. The data were produced by immunoSEQ multiplex PCR, yet TCRdb's version contains in-frame clones alone and is incomplete. This sample has around 120,000 clones, with approximately 70% found just once. The V end lost 2 bases, the J end lost 0 bases, and 7 bases lay between the germline ends. The germline V gene has CDR1 SGDLS and CDR2 YYNGEE. The CDR3 contains 14 residues. This specimen comes from a study of shared clonotypes between healthy human individuals. Study outcomes and limitations: Some naive CD4 clonotypes, 4.5% to 5.5%, turned up in common across a few donors.

Source material: memory CD8+ T cells sorted from blood. Subset in this sample: CD45RO+ cells pooled with CCR7-negative TemRA cells. The gene calls are TRBV9 and TRBJ2-3; TRBD1 or TRBD2 may be the D gene (5 bases each). This TCR came from a woman in her twenties or thirties in good health. The CDR3 DNA follows: TGTGCCAGCAGCGTGTGGGGGAGCACAGATACGCAGTATTTT. Its protein product is CASSVWGSTDTQYF.